This TCR delta chain was recovered during a study of Vδ1+ human thymocytes. The sorted cells were CD3+ Vdelta1+ Vdelta2- thymocytes from alphabeta-depleted thymus. Vdelta1+ thymocyte sorts reached between about 97% and 99.6% purity. V lost 0 bases, J lost 0 bases, and 24 bases stayed unmatched. The V gene's germline CDR1 is TSWWSYY and CDR2 QGS. This CDR3 is built from 24 residues. Sequences come from RNA converted to cDNA by reverse transcription. Multiplex PCR used pooled V-gene forward primers and a constant-region reverse primer to amplify CDR3s. TCRdb processed the multiplex PCR reads again with the CATT caller. Counted here are roughly 76,000 delta-chain clones, about 35% occurring once; the ten biggest clones make up roughly 0.25%. Concerning this clone itself: The antigen remains undetermined.

General study results and limits: Thymic delta-chain repertoires held roughly 20% Vdelta2 sequences and few Vdelta3, despite high sort purity. In the thymus, TRG and TRD repertoires looked highly polyclonal with Gaussian CDR3 lengths.

Material: Vdelta1+ gamma-delta thymocytes from the thymus. Subset: FACS-sorted CD3+ TCRalphabeta- TCRVdelta1+ TCRVdelta2- thymocytes. The TCR was taken from a boy under three years old who had congenital heart surgery. The chain links TRDV1 to TRDJ1; 11 nucleotides line up with TRDD3. The CDR3 protein is CALGELPPFRNLWGILEYTDKLIF. The CDR3 DNA reads TGTGCTCTTGGGGAACTACCCCCGTTTAGGAATCTCTGGGGGATACTGGAGTACACCGATAAACTCATCTTT.